This is a list of T cell receptor beta chains from one sample in a study. MiXCR, run by TCRdb on the multiplex PCR reads, gives a single entry per CDR3 protein. The sample lists over a thousand distinct CDR3 sequences; less than 20% were seen once. The sequenced sample consisted of naive CD4+ T cells sorted from blood. Receptors were obtained from a female donor with breast cancer. Each CDR3 is given with its conserved first and last residue. The order of the fields is D gene, J gene, V gene, clone size, CDR3 protein, CDR3 DNA. D genes are given only for firm matches. Some rows have no size entry. The others give once, few or many, or a class for an expanded clone.

D gene: TRBD1; J gene: TRBJ1-2; V gene: TRBV12-3/TRBV12-4; clone size: medium-sized; CDR3 protein: CASSLTGDYGYTF; CDR3 DNA: TGTGCCAGCAGTTTGACAGGGGACTATGGCTACACCTTC
D gene: -; J gene: TRBJ1-2; V gene: TRBV12-3/TRBV12-4; clone size: medium-sized; CDR3 protein: CASSGTGRVDGYTF; CDR3 DNA: TGTGCCAGCAGTGGGACGGGGAGGGTGGATGGCTACACCTTC
D gene: -; J gene: TRBJ1-2; V gene: TRBV12-3/TRBV12-4; clone size: medium-sized; CDR3 protein: CALNRVRNYGYTF; CDR3 DNA: TGTGCCCTCAACAGGGTTAGAAACTATGGCTACACCTTC
D gene: TRBD1; J gene: TRBJ1-2; V gene: TRBV12-3/TRBV12-4; clone size: -; CDR3 protein: CASRLSGTGKAYGYTF; CDR3 DNA: TGTGCCAGCAGATTGTCCGGGACAGGGAAAGCCTATGGCTACACCTTC
D gene: -; J gene: TRBJ1-2; V gene: TRBV12-3/TRBV12-4; clone size: many; CDR3 protein: CASSLIGSPNYGYTF; CDR3 DNA: TGTGCCAGCAGTTTAATAGGCTCCCCTAACTATGGCTACACCTTC
D gene: TRBD1; J gene: TRBJ1-2; V gene: TRBV12-3/TRBV12-4; clone size: medium-sized; CDR3 protein: CASSSTGLGRGYTF; CDR3 DNA: TGTGCCAGCAGTTCGACAGGGTTAGGGAGAGGCTACACCTTC
D gene: TRBD1; J gene: TRBJ1-2; V gene: TRBV12-3/TRBV12-4; clone size: -; CDR3 protein: CASSLSGQGLGGYTF; CDR3 DNA: TGTGCCAGCAGTTTATCTGGACAGGGGTTAGGTGGCTACACCTTC
D gene: TRBD1; J gene: TRBJ1-2; V gene: TRBV12-3/TRBV12-4; clone size: medium-sized; CDR3 protein: CASTRSQGNYGYTF; CDR3 DNA: TGTGCCAGCACCCGATCACAGGGGAACTATGGCTACACCTTC
D gene: TRBD1; J gene: TRBJ1-2; V gene: TRBV12-3/TRBV12-4; clone size: -; CDR3 protein: CASRKQGNYGYTF; CDR3 DNA: TGTGCCAGCAGGAAACAGGGGAACTATGGCTACACCTTC
D gene: -; J gene: TRBJ1-2; V gene: TRBV12-3/TRBV12-4; clone size: medium-sized; CDR3 protein: CASSFPGRYGYTF; CDR3 DNA: TGTGCCAGCAGTTTCCCAGGGAGGTATGGCTACACCTTC
D gene: -; J gene: TRBJ1-2; V gene: TRBV12-3/TRBV12-4; clone size: many; CDR3 protein: CASSPYRANYGYTF; CDR3 DNA: TGTGCCAGCAGCCCCTACAGGGCTAACTATGGCTACACCTTC
D gene: -; J gene: TRBJ1-2; V gene: TRBV12-3/TRBV12-4; clone size: medium-sized; CDR3 protein: CASSLPHSFNYGYTF; CDR3 DNA: TGTGCCAGCAGTTTACCCCACAGCTTTAACTATGGCTACACCTTC
D gene: -; J gene: TRBJ1-2; V gene: TRBV12-3/TRBV12-4; clone size: medium-sized; CDR3 protein: CASSTTGYSGYTF; CDR3 DNA: TGTGCCAGCAGCACCACAGGGTATAGCGGCTACACCTTC
D gene: -; J gene: TRBJ1-2; V gene: TRBV12-3/TRBV12-4; clone size: medium-sized; CDR3 protein: CASSTLTGNYGYTF; CDR3 DNA: TGTGCCAGCAGCACGTTAACAGGCAACTATGGCTACACCTTC
D gene: -; J gene: TRBJ1-2; V gene: TRBV12-3/TRBV12-4; clone size: medium-sized; CDR3 protein: CASSPGRTSAGYTF; CDR3 DNA: TGTGCCAGCAGCCCCGGGAGGACTTCGGCTGGCTACACCTTC
D gene: -; J gene: TRBJ1-2; V gene: TRBV12-3/TRBV12-4; clone size: many; CDR3 protein: CASSPVRGTNYGYTF; CDR3 DNA: TGTGCCAGCAGCCCCGTACGAGGGACTAACTATGGCTACACCTTC
D gene: -; J gene: TRBJ1-2; V gene: TRBV12-3/TRBV12-4; clone size: large; CDR3 protein: CASNHDSRRGYTF; CDR3 DNA: TGTGCCAGCAATCACGACAGCAGACGGGGCTACACCTTC
D gene: -; J gene: TRBJ1-2; V gene: TRBV12-3/TRBV12-4; clone size: many; CDR3 protein: CASSYREEVYGYTF; CDR3 DNA: TGTGCCAGCAGTTACAGGGAGGAGGTCTATGGCTACACCTTC
D gene: -; J gene: TRBJ1-2; V gene: TRBV12-3/TRBV12-4; clone size: medium-sized; CDR3 protein: CASSLQDAPYGYTF; CDR3 DNA: TGTGCCAGCAGTTTACAGGACGCGCCCTATGGCTACACCTTC
D gene: -; J gene: TRBJ1-2; V gene: TRBV12-5; clone size: medium-sized; CDR3 protein: CASGSDSVNYGYTF; CDR3 DNA: TGTGCTAGTGGTTCGGACAGTGTTAACTATGGCTACACCTTC
D gene: -; J gene: TRBJ1-2; V gene: TRBV12-3/TRBV12-4; clone size: medium-sized; CDR3 protein: CASSLKGAYGYTF; CDR3 DNA: TGTGCCAGCAGTTTAAAGGGTGCCTATGGCTACACCTTC
D gene: TRBD1; J gene: TRBJ1-2; V gene: TRBV12-3/TRBV12-4; clone size: many; CDR3 protein: CASSEGTGVSYGYTF; CDR3 DNA: TGTGCCAGCAGCGAAGGGACAGGGGTCAGCTATGGCTACACCTTC
D gene: -; J gene: TRBJ1-2; V gene: TRBV12-3/TRBV12-4; clone size: medium-sized; CDR3 protein: CASSFWGRNSYGYTF; CDR3 DNA: TGTGCCAGCAGTTTCTGGGGCAGAAACTCCTATGGCTACACCTTC
D gene: -; J gene: TRBJ1-2; V gene: TRBV12-3/TRBV12-4; clone size: medium-sized; CDR3 protein: CASSLGVTNYGYTF; CDR3 DNA: TGTGCCAGCAGTTTAGGGGTAACTAACTATGGCTACACCTTC
D gene: -; J gene: TRBJ1-2; V gene: TRBV12-3/TRBV12-4; clone size: medium-sized; CDR3 protein: CASSLGQGNYGYTF; CDR3 DNA: TGTGCCAGCAGTTTAGGCCAGGGGAACTATGGCTACACCTTC
D gene: -; J gene: TRBJ1-2; V gene: TRBV12-3/TRBV12-4; clone size: many; CDR3 protein: CASSLDRSSYGYTF; CDR3 DNA: TGTGCCAGCAGTTTAGACCGGAGCTCCTATGGCTACACCTTC
D gene: -; J gene: TRBJ1-2; V gene: TRBV12-3/TRBV12-4; clone size: medium-sized; CDR3 protein: CASSPGSLNGYTF; CDR3 DNA: TGTGCCAGCAGTCCCGGGTCCCTCAATGGCTACACCTTC
D gene: TRBD1; J gene: TRBJ1-2; V gene: TRBV12-3/TRBV12-4; clone size: medium-sized; CDR3 protein: CASSRDRFGYTF; CDR3 DNA: TGTGCCAGCAGCAGGGACAGGTTTGGCTACACCTTC
D gene: TRBD1; J gene: TRBJ1-2; V gene: TRBV12-3/TRBV12-4; clone size: -; CDR3 protein: CASRLGQGNYGYTF; CDR3 DNA: TGTGCCAGCAGGTTGGGACAGGGGAACTATGGCTACACCTTC
D gene: -; J gene: TRBJ1-2; V gene: TRBV12-3/TRBV12-4; clone size: many; CDR3 protein: CASSFADSSYGYTF; CDR3 DNA: TGTGCCAGCAGTTTTGCGGACAGTAGCTATGGCTACACCTTC
D gene: TRBD1; J gene: TRBJ1-2; V gene: TRBV12-3/TRBV12-4; clone size: -; CDR3 protein: CASSYAGTGGYTF; CDR3 DNA: TGTGCCAGCAGTTACGCCGGGACAGGTGGCTACACCTTC
D gene: TRBD1; J gene: TRBJ1-2; V gene: TRBV12-3/TRBV12-4; clone size: medium-sized; CDR3 protein: CASSLGQTYGYTF; CDR3 DNA: TGTGCCAGCAGTTTGGGACAGACCTATGGCTACACCTTC
D gene: TRBD1; J gene: TRBJ1-2; V gene: TRBV12-3/TRBV12-4; clone size: many; CDR3 protein: CASSHPGQGMFNYGYTF; CDR3 DNA: TGTGCCAGCAGTCACCCGGGACAGGGAATGTTTAACTATGGCTACACCTTC
D gene: -; J gene: TRBJ1-2; V gene: TRBV12-3/TRBV12-4; clone size: medium-sized; CDR3 protein: CASSFRQPGYGYTF; CDR3 DNA: TGTGCCAGCAGTTTTAGGCAGCCTGGCTATGGCTACACCTTC
D gene: TRBD1; J gene: TRBJ1-2; V gene: TRBV12-3/TRBV12-4; clone size: -; CDR3 protein: CASSGDRGHYGYTF; CDR3 DNA: TGTGCCAGCAGTGGGGACAGGGGCCACTATGGCTACACCTTC
D gene: -; J gene: TRBJ1-2; V gene: TRBV12-3/TRBV12-4; clone size: medium-sized; CDR3 protein: CASSLSFYGYTF; CDR3 DNA: TGTGCCAGCAGTTTATCCTTCTATGGCTACACCTTC
D gene: TRBD1; J gene: TRBJ1-2; V gene: TRBV12-3/TRBV12-4; clone size: many; CDR3 protein: CASSPGRQGSGYTF; CDR3 DNA: TGTGCCAGCAGCCCGGGCCGACAGGGTAGCGGCTACACCTTC
D gene: -; J gene: TRBJ1-2; V gene: TRBV12-3/TRBV12-4; clone size: many; CDR3 protein: CASSLGAAAVGYTF; CDR3 DNA: TGTGCCAGCAGTTTGGGCGCGGCCGCCGTGGGCTACACCTTC
D gene: TRBD1; J gene: TRBJ1-2; V gene: TRBV12-3/TRBV12-4; clone size: medium-sized; CDR3 protein: CASSLTGERANYGYTF; CDR3 DNA: TGTGCCAGCAGTTTGACAGGGGAGCGAGCTAACTATGGCTACACCTTC
D gene: TRBD1; J gene: TRBJ1-2; V gene: TRBV12-3/TRBV12-4; clone size: -; CDR3 protein: CASSTTGTVYGYTF; CDR3 DNA: TGTGCCAGCAGTACTACCGGGACAGTCTATGGCTACACCTTC
D gene: TRBD1; J gene: TRBJ1-2; V gene: TRBV12-3/TRBV12-4; clone size: medium-sized; CDR3 protein: CASTHRGANYGYTF; CDR3 DNA: TGTGCCAGCACCCACAGGGGAGCTAACTATGGCTACACCTTC
D gene: -; J gene: TRBJ1-2; V gene: TRBV12-3/TRBV12-4; clone size: many; CDR3 protein: CASSSSWGYGYTF; CDR3 DNA: TGTGCCAGCAGTTCCAGTTGGGGATATGGCTACACCTTC
D gene: -; J gene: TRBJ1-2; V gene: TRBV12-3/TRBV12-4; clone size: medium-sized; CDR3 protein: CASSSGRKDYGYTF; CDR3 DNA: TGTGCCAGCAGTTCGGGACGGAAAGACTATGGCTACACCTTC
D gene: -; J gene: TRBJ1-2; V gene: TRBV12-5; clone size: many; CDR3 protein: CGARVDGYTF; CDR3 DNA: TGTGGGGCTCGAGTTGATGGCTACACCTTC
D gene: TRBD1; J gene: TRBJ1-2; V gene: TRBV12-3/TRBV12-4; clone size: medium-sized; CDR3 protein: CASTSDRNGIGYTF; CDR3 DNA: TGTGCCAGCACCTCGGACAGGAACGGAATCGGCTACACCTTC
D gene: TRBD1; J gene: TRBJ1-2; V gene: TRBV12-3/TRBV12-4; clone size: many; CDR3 protein: CASSQGQLYGYTF; CDR3 DNA: TGTGCCAGCAGCCAGGGACAGTTATATGGCTACACCTTC
D gene: TRBD1; J gene: TRBJ1-2; V gene: TRBV12-3/TRBV12-4; clone size: medium-sized; CDR3 protein: CASSYAGTGCNYGYTF; CDR3 DNA: TGTGCCAGCAGTTACGCCGGGACAGGGTGTAACTATGGCTACACCTTC
D gene: -; J gene: TRBJ1-2; V gene: TRBV12-3/TRBV12-4; clone size: few; CDR3 protein: CASSLPRTGRVPTF; CDR3 DNA: TGTGCCAGCAGTCTACCACGGACCGGACGGGTCCCCACCTTC
D gene: -; J gene: TRBJ1-2; V gene: TRBV12-3/TRBV12-4; clone size: medium-sized; CDR3 protein: CASSLASGRGGYTF; CDR3 DNA: TGTGCCAGCAGTTTAGCATCGGGACGAGGTGGCTACACCTTC
D gene: -; J gene: TRBJ1-2; V gene: TRBV12-3/TRBV12-4; clone size: -; CDR3 protein: CASSIAGTHLF; CDR3 DNA: TGTGCCAGCAGCATCGCAGGGACTCATCTCTTC
D gene: -; J gene: TRBJ1-2; V gene: TRBV12-3/TRBV12-4; clone size: medium-sized; CDR3 protein: CASSFRPGSGYTF; CDR3 DNA: TGTGCCAGCAGTTTTCGCCCAGGGTCAGGCTACACCTTC
D gene: TRBD1; J gene: TRBJ1-2; V gene: TRBV12-3/TRBV12-4; clone size: -; CDR3 protein: CASRLGQTYGYTF; CDR3 DNA: TGTGCCAGCAGGTTGGGACAGACGTATGGCTACACCTTC
D gene: -; J gene: TRBJ1-2; V gene: TRBV12-3/TRBV12-4; clone size: medium-sized; CDR3 protein: CASSSVRYGYTF; CDR3 DNA: TGTGCCAGCAGTTCGGTTCGCTATGGCTACACCTTC
D gene: -; J gene: TRBJ1-2; V gene: TRBV12-3/TRBV12-4; clone size: few; CDR3 protein: CASRRRERLNYGYTF; CDR3 DNA: TGTGCCAGCAGGAGGAGGGAACGACTTAACTATGGCTACACCTTC